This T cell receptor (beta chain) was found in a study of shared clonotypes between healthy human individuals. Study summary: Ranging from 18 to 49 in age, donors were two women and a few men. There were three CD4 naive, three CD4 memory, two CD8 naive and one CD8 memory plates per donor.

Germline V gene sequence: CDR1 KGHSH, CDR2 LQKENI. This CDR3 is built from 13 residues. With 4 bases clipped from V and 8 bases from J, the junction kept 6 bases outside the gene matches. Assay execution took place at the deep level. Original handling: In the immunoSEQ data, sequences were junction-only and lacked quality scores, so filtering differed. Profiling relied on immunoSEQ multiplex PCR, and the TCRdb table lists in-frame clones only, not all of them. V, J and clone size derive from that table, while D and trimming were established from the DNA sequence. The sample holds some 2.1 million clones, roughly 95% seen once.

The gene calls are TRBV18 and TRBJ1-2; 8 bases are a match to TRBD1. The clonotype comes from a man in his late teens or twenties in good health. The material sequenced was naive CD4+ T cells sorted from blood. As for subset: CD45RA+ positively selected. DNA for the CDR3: TGTGCCAGCTCACAAGGACAGGGTCGCGGCTACACCTTC. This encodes CASSQGQGRGYTF.